This is a list of T cell receptor beta chains from one sample in a study of blood T cells in healthy people across ages. TCRdb used MiXCR to reprocess the 5' RACE reads, holding one entry per CDR3 protein. The repertoire holds about a million distinct CDR3 sequences, approximately 50% seen once, with 20% to 25% in the top ten. Sequenced input: blood. Every receptor here comes from a woman aged 60-75 years in good health. Both conserved end residues are part of each CDR3. A D gene is named only where the DNA matches it firmly. Size tells how often a clone was seen (once, few, many) or the class of an expanded clone, and some rows leave it out.

abundance: few; v_gene: TRBV27; len: 14; d_gene: TRBD2; j_gene: TRBJ2-7; CDR3nt: TGTGCCAGCAGTTTGTCGGCTAGCGGGAGAAAGCAGTACTTC; CDR3aa: CASSLSASGRKQYF
abundance: NA; v_gene: TRBV7-2; len: 17; d_gene: TRBD2; j_gene: TRBJ2-1; CDR3nt: TGTGCCAGCAGCTTAGAGTTACTAGCGTCTACCTACAATGAGCAGTTCTTC; CDR3aa: CASSLELLASTYNEQFF
abundance: NA; v_gene: TRBV6-2/TRBV6-3; len: 11; d_gene: NA; j_gene: TRBJ2-3; CDR3nt: TGTGCCACCCGATATATCTCCACGCAGTATTTT; CDR3aa: CATRYISTQYF
abundance: once; v_gene: TRBV7-8; len: 14; d_gene: NA; j_gene: TRBJ1-2; CDR3nt: TGTGCCAGCAGCTTTACCGAGGTCCACTATGGCTACACCTTC; CDR3aa: CASSFTEVHYGYTF
abundance: NA; v_gene: TRBV10-3; len: 13; d_gene: NA; j_gene: TRBJ1-1; CDR3nt: TGTGCCATCAGTGAGAACGGTAACACTGAAGCTTTCTTT; CDR3aa: CAISENGNTEAFF
abundance: NA; v_gene: TRBV20-1; len: 15; d_gene: TRBD1; j_gene: TRBJ2-7; CDR3nt: TGCAGTGCTAGCTCCCCCGGGACAGGGACCTACGAGCAGTACTTC; CDR3aa: CSASSPGTGTYEQYF
abundance: NA; v_gene: TRBV28; len: 16; d_gene: NA; j_gene: TRBJ2-5; CDR3nt: TGTGCCAGCAGTCGTCGTACCGGGGTTCCAACTAGGGGGCAGTACTTC; CDR3aa: CASSRRTGVPTRGQYF
abundance: many; v_gene: TRBV27; len: 13; d_gene: NA; j_gene: TRBJ2-7; CDR3nt: TGCGCCAGCAGCTTCGGACGGAATTACGAGCAGTACTTC; CDR3aa: CASSFGRNYEQYF
abundance: NA; v_gene: TRBV4-1; len: 15; d_gene: TRBD1; j_gene: TRBJ1-2; CDR3nt: TGCGCCAGCAGCCCGGGACAGGGCCCAAACTATGGCTACACCTTC; CDR3aa: CASSPGQGPNYGYTF
abundance: NA; v_gene: TRBV15; len: 16; d_gene: NA; j_gene: TRBJ2-7; CDR3nt: TGTGCCACCAGCAGAGATTGGGGCCGGGGGAGTTACGAGCAGTACTTC; CDR3aa: CATSRDWGRGSYEQYF
abundance: NA; v_gene: TRBV7-9; len: 16; d_gene: NA; j_gene: TRBJ1-4; CDR3nt: TGTGCCAGCAGCTTACTCGCAGCTACAACTAATGAAAAACTGTTTTTT; CDR3aa: CASSLLAATTNEKLFF
abundance: NA; v_gene: TRBV6-5; len: 14; d_gene: NA; j_gene: TRBJ1-4; CDR3nt: TGTGCCAGCAGTTACTCGAATGGCCATGAAAAACTGTTTTTT; CDR3aa: CASSYSNGHEKLFF
abundance: few; v_gene: TRBV30; len: 12; d_gene: NA; j_gene: TRBJ2-5; CDR3nt: TGTGCCTGGAGTGGGGTCCAAGAGACCCAGTACTTC; CDR3aa: CAWSGVQETQYF
abundance: NA; v_gene: TRBV7-2; len: 16; d_gene: NA; j_gene: TRBJ2-2; CDR3nt: TGTGCCAGCAGCTTCCGACGGAGGACGAACACCGGGGAGCTGTTTTTT; CDR3aa: CASSFRRRTNTGELFF
abundance: NA; v_gene: TRBV20-1; len: 13; d_gene: TRBD1; j_gene: TRBJ1-2; CDR3nt: TGCAGTGCTAGAGACCGGACAGGGAGAGGCTACACCTTC; CDR3aa: CSARDRTGRGYTF
abundance: once; v_gene: TRBV11-2; len: 13; d_gene: NA; j_gene: TRBJ2-5; CDR3nt: TGTGCCAGCAGACCTTTGGGGGTAGAGACCCAGTACTTC; CDR3aa: CASRPLGVETQYF
abundance: NA; v_gene: TRBV20-1; len: 13; d_gene: TRBD2; j_gene: TRBJ2-1; CDR3nt: TGCAGTGCTTCCGGGACTAGCACGAATGAGCAGTTCTTC; CDR3aa: CSASGTSTNEQFF
abundance: NA; v_gene: TRBV7-6; len: 17; d_gene: NA; j_gene: TRBJ2-3; CDR3nt: TGTGCCAGCAGCCCTGGGCGAGCGAGCTCTGTAGCAGATACGCAGTATTTT; CDR3aa: CASSPGRASSVADTQYF
abundance: NA; v_gene: TRBV5-6; len: 14; d_gene: NA; j_gene: TRBJ1-2; CDR3nt: TGTGCCAGCAGCTTTGGACCACAGGACGGTGGCTACACCTTC; CDR3aa: CASSFGPQDGGYTF
abundance: NA; v_gene: TRBV5-1; len: 15; d_gene: NA; j_gene: TRBJ2-7; CDR3nt: TGCGCCAGCAGCTTCGTTCTGGGCGGAGGCTACGAGCAGTACTTC; CDR3aa: CASSFVLGGGYEQYF
abundance: once; v_gene: TRBV28; len: 14; d_gene: NA; j_gene: TRBJ1-2; CDR3nt: TGTGCCAGCAGTCCTACCTTTACAGCCTATGGCTACACCTTC; CDR3aa: CASSPTFTAYGYTF
abundance: few; v_gene: TRBV6-2/TRBV6-3; len: 15; d_gene: NA; j_gene: TRBJ2-7; CDR3nt: TGTGCCAGCAGTCCGGACTACCCCGGGGCCAGCGAGCAGTACTTC; CDR3aa: CASSPDYPGASEQYF
abundance: NA; v_gene: TRBV7-9; len: 11; d_gene: NA; j_gene: TRBJ2-7; CDR3nt: TGTGCCAGCAGCTTAGAAGACCAGCAGTACTTC; CDR3aa: CASSLEDQQYF
abundance: NA; v_gene: TRBV4-1; len: 16; d_gene: NA; j_gene: TRBJ2-5; CDR3nt: TGCGCCAGCAGCCCACTTTGGGGGATGGGAGTTGGGGAGCAGTACTTC; CDR3aa: CASSPLWGMGVGEQYF
abundance: NA; v_gene: TRBV7-9; len: 15; d_gene: NA; j_gene: TRBJ2-5; CDR3nt: TGTGCCAGCAGCTTACCTGGGACTTTTCAAGAGACCCAGTACTTC; CDR3aa: CASSLPGTFQETQYF
abundance: NA; v_gene: TRBV5-6; len: 14; d_gene: NA; j_gene: TRBJ2-5; CDR3nt: TGTGCCAGCAGCTTGGGAGGTGTGTCCCCGCGGCAGTACTTC; CDR3aa: CASSLGGVSPRQYF
abundance: NA; v_gene: TRBV9; len: 15; d_gene: TRBD1; j_gene: TRBJ2-7; CDR3nt: TGTGCCAGCAGCCATGGGACAGGGGGCGGCTACGAGCAGTACTTC; CDR3aa: CASSHGTGGGYEQYF
abundance: few; v_gene: TRBV4-1; len: 18; d_gene: TRBD2; j_gene: TRBJ2-3; CDR3nt: TGCGCCAGCAGCCAAGATCTACGACTAGCGGGGAGCACGGATACGCAGTATTTT; CDR3aa: CASSQDLRLAGSTDTQYF
abundance: NA; v_gene: TRBV6-1; len: 14; d_gene: NA; j_gene: TRBJ2-3; CDR3nt: TGTGCCAGCACCAGCGGACCTAGCACAGATACGCAGTATTTT; CDR3aa: CASTSGPSTDTQYF
abundance: NA; v_gene: TRBV9; len: 13; d_gene: TRBD1; j_gene: TRBJ2-7; CDR3nt: TGTGTCAGCAGCCCCGACAGGGACTACGAGCAGTACTTC; CDR3aa: CVSSPDRDYEQYF
abundance: NA; v_gene: TRBV6-1; len: 14; d_gene: NA; j_gene: TRBJ2-7; CDR3nt: TGTGCCAGCAGTGAAGGATTCAGGGCACACGAGCAGTACTTC; CDR3aa: CASSEGFRAHEQYF
abundance: NA; v_gene: TRBV7-9; len: 15; d_gene: TRBD1; j_gene: TRBJ2-1; CDR3nt: TGTGCCAGCAGCTTATTTACAGGGGCGGTCGATGAGCAGTTCTTC; CDR3aa: CASSLFTGAVDEQFF
abundance: NA; v_gene: TRBV20-1; len: 11; d_gene: NA; j_gene: TRBJ2-7; CDR3nt: TGCAGTGCCGAAAGGTCCTACGAGCAGTACTTC; CDR3aa: CSAERSYEQYF
abundance: NA; v_gene: TRBV10-3; len: 14; d_gene: NA; j_gene: TRBJ1-2; CDR3nt: TGTGCCATCAGTGAGTCCCGTACAGCTTATGGCTACACCTTC; CDR3aa: CAISESRTAYGYTF
abundance: NA; v_gene: TRBV15; len: 13; d_gene: TRBD2; j_gene: TRBJ2-1; CDR3nt: TGTGCCACGGGCGGGAGAGATTACAATGAGCAGTTCTTC; CDR3aa: CATGGRDYNEQFF
abundance: few; v_gene: TRBV6-2/TRBV6-3; len: 14; d_gene: TRBD2; j_gene: TRBJ2-5; CDR3nt: TGTGCCAGCAGCACCCTAGCGGGAGCTGAGACCCAGTACTTC; CDR3aa: CASSTLAGAETQYF
abundance: few; v_gene: TRBV7-2; len: 15; d_gene: TRBD2; j_gene: TRBJ2-7; CDR3nt: TGTGCCAGCAGCTTAGTAGGCGGGGGAAACTACGAGCAGTACTTC; CDR3aa: CASSLVGGGNYEQYF
abundance: NA; v_gene: TRBV20-1; len: 13; d_gene: NA; j_gene: TRBJ2-3; CDR3nt: TGCAGTGCTAGAGATAGTGCGGTAGGTACGCAGTATTTT; CDR3aa: CSARDSAVGTQYF
abundance: NA; v_gene: TRBV6-2/TRBV6-3; len: 12; d_gene: NA; j_gene: TRBJ2-7; CDR3nt: TGTGCCAGCTCCAAAGAGACCTACGAGCAGTACTTC; CDR3aa: CASSKETYEQYF